This is a list of T cell receptor beta chains from one sample in a study of T cell repertoires in cytomegalovirus infection. Via MiXCR, TCRdb re-called the reads, giving one row per CDR3 protein. The sample carries 480,000 or so distinct CDR3 sequences, approximately 10% recorded once. Sequencing was done on a sample of PBMCs. Receptors were obtained from a human donor in good health (CMV status not recorded). Some clones in this sample may be carry-over from other donors' samples. Each CDR3 is given with its conserved first and last residue. D genes are given only for firm matches. Clone sizes are given selectively: once, few, many, or a class where the clone is expanded.

size: few
V: TRBV19
J: TRBJ2-3
D: .
CDR3: CASIGGDTQYF
DNA: TGTGCCAGTATTGGGGGGGATACGCAGTATTTT

size: .
V: TRBV27
J: TRBJ1-2
D: .
CDR3: CASSFGAPGLGYGYTF
DNA: TGTGCCAGCAGTTTTGGGGCCCCCGGGCTGGGCTATGGCTACACCTTC

size: many
V: TRBV19
J: TRBJ1-1
D: TRBD1
CDR3: CASSKDRGLLMNTEAFF
DNA: TGTGCCAGTAGTAAAGACAGGGGGCTTCTGATGAACACTGAAGCTTTCTTT

size: few
V: TRBV20-1
J: TRBJ2-3
D: .
CDR3: CSARRFAGAYTQYF
DNA: TGCAGTGCTAGAAGGTTCGCAGGGGCGTATACGCAGTATTTT

size: many
V: TRBV7-3
J: TRBJ2-3
D: .
CDR3: CASSRGSPDTQYF
DNA: TGTGCCAGCAGCCGAGGTAGTCCAGATACGCAGTATTTT

size: many
V: TRBV28
J: TRBJ2-7
D: .
CDR3: CASSERAGDAHYEQYF
DNA: TGTGCCAGCAGCGAAAGAGCGGGTGATGCCCACTACGAGCAGTACTTC

size: many
V: TRBV6-5
J: TRBJ1-1
D: TRBD1
CDR3: CASSGTGMDEAFF
DNA: TGTGCCAGCAGCGGGACAGGGATGGATGAAGCTTTCTTT

size: many
V: TRBV11-2
J: TRBJ2-2
D: .
CDR3: CASSLDQKKANTGELFF
DNA: TGTGCCAGCAGCTTAGATCAGAAAAAGGCGAACACCGGGGAGCTGTTTTTT

size: .
V: TRBV2
J: TRBJ2-3
D: .
CDR3: CASTQQTSSADTQYF
DNA: TGTGCCAGCACCCAGCAGACTAGTTCTGCGGATACGCAGTATTTT

size: few
V: TRBV6-5
J: TRBJ2-5
D: TRBD1
CDR3: CASSLTATGIQETQYF
DNA: TGTGCCAGCAGTTTAACAGCGACAGGGATCCAAGAGACCCAGTACTTC

size: many
V: TRBV10-3
J: TRBJ1-6
D: .
CDR3: CAISAAVDSPLHF
DNA: TGTGCCATCAGTGCGGCTGTGGATTCACCCCTCCACTTT

size: many
V: TRBV20-1
J: TRBJ2-1
D: TRBD2
CDR3: CSARGGLAGERYNEQFF
DNA: TGCAGTGCTAGGGGGGGACTAGCGGGAGAGAGGTACAATGAGCAGTTCTTC

size: many
V: TRBV7-3
J: TRBJ1-5
D: .
CDR3: CASSPTGGQPQHF
DNA: TGTGCCAGCAGCCCTACCGGGGGTCAGCCCCAGCATTTT

size: few
V: TRBV5-4
J: TRBJ1-1
D: .
CDR3: CASQGGSTEAFF
DNA: TGTGCCAGTCAAGGGGGTAGCACTGAAGCTTTCTTT

size: .
V: TRBV29-1
J: TRBJ2-1
D: TRBD2
CDR3: CSVELAVSYNEQFF
DNA: TGCAGCGTTGAACTAGCGGTCTCCTACAATGAGCAGTTCTTC

size: few
V: TRBV5-1
J: TRBJ2-7
D: .
CDR3: CASSVGGGLDEQYF
DNA: TGCGCCAGCAGCGTAGGAGGGGGGCTGGACGAGCAGTACTTC

size: many
V: TRBV6-1
J: TRBJ1-1
D: .
CDR3: CASSWGKTGGTEAFF
DNA: TGTGCCAGCAGTTGGGGGAAGACAGGAGGTACTGAAGCTTTCTTT

size: many
V: TRBV29-1
J: TRBJ2-2
D: .
CDR3: CSVVGAGELFF
DNA: TGCAGCGTTGTAGGGGCCGGGGAGCTGTTTTTT

size: .
V: TRBV20-1
J: TRBJ1-1
D: TRBD1
CDR3: CSATTGGDEAFF
DNA: TGCAGTGCTACGACAGGGGGCGATGAAGCTTTCTTT

size: many
V: TRBV5-6
J: TRBJ2-7
D: .
CDR3: CASNRASYEQYF
DNA: TGTGCCAGCAACCGAGCCTCCTACGAGCAGTACTTC

size: many
V: TRBV14
J: TRBJ2-4
D: TRBD2
CDR3: CASSQEKRGGQTKNIQYF
DNA: TGTGCCAGCAGCCAAGAAAAGCGGGGGGGCCAAACCAAAAACATTCAGTACTTC

size: .
V: TRBV4-1
J: TRBJ1-6
D: .
CDR3: CASSQQVGPPVGSYNSPLHF
DNA: TGCGCCAGCAGCCAGCAGGTCGGGCCTCCAGTAGGGTCCTATAATTCACCCCTCCACTTT

size: many
V: TRBV6-2/TRBV6-3
J: TRBJ2-7
D: TRBD1
CDR3: CASTPQGAGYEQYF
DNA: TGTGCCAGCACCCCACAGGGGGCAGGCTACGAGCAGTACTTC

size: few
V: TRBV7-4
J: TRBJ1-2
D: TRBD1
CDR3: CASSYGTALANYGYTF
DNA: TGTGCCAGCAGCTATGGGACAGCACTAGCTAACTATGGCTACACCTTC

size: many
V: TRBV6-5
J: TRBJ1-6
D: .
CDR3: CASSARRGRLSSYNSPLHF
DNA: TGTGCCAGCAGCGCCCGAAGGGGCCGATTGAGCTCCTATAATTCACCCCTCCACTTT

size: many
V: TRBV7-8
J: TRBJ2-1
D: TRBD1
CDR3: CASSGGQGFYNEQFF
DNA: TGTGCCAGCAGCGGCGGACAGGGGTTCTACAATGAGCAGTTCTTC

size: many
V: TRBV7-6
J: TRBJ1-6
D: TRBD1
CDR3: CASSLEGQGSSPLHF
DNA: TGTGCCAGCAGCTTAGAGGGACAGGGGAGCTCACCCCTCCACTTT

size: many
V: TRBV7-2
J: TRBJ1-1
D: TRBD1
CDR3: CATRQGRDTEAFF
DNA: TGTGCCACCAGACAGGGGCGCGACACTGAAGCTTTCTTT

size: few
V: TRBV7-2
J: TRBJ1-1
D: .
CDR3: CASSSKVGTEAFF
DNA: TGTGCCAGCAGCTCCAAAGTTGGCACTGAAGCTTTCTTT